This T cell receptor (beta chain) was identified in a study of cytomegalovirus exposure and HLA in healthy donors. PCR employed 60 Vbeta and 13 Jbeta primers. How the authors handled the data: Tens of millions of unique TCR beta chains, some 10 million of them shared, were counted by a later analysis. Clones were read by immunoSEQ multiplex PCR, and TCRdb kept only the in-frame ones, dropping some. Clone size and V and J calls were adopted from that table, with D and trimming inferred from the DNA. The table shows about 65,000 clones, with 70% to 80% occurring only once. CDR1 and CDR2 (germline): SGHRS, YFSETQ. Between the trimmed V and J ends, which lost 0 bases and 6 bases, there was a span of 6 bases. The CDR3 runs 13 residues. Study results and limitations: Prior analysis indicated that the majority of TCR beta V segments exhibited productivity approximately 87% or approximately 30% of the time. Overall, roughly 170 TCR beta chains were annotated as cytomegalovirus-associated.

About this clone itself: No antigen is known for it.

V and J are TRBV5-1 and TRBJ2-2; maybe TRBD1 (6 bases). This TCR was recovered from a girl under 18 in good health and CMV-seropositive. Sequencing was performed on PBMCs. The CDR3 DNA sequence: TGCGCCAGCAGCTTGGACAGGGCCGGGGAGCTGTTTTTT. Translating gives CASSLDRAGELFF.